The 27 T cell receptor beta chains in this list originate from one sample, sequenced in a study of blood T cell repertoires in COVID-19. Sequenced by immunoSEQ multiplex PCR; TCRdb stores in-frame clones only, minus some. The table lists about 200,000 clones, about 90% of them singletons. Sequenced: peripheral blood. These TCRs come from a woman in her forties or fifties with acute or convalescent COVID-19.

The chain is built from TRBV19 and TRBJ1-5; D is perhaps TRBD1 (6 bases). CDR3 size: 15 residues. Trimming cost V 3 bases and J 4 bases, with 13 bases left between them. Germline V gives CDR1 LNHDA, CDR2 SQIVND (reference sequence). The CDR3 coding sequence is TGTGCCAGTAGTATTCTAGGGGGTTCAAATCAGCCCCAGCATTTT. This gives the protein CASSILGGSNQPQHF.

The V call is TRBV7-3, the J call TRBJ1-1, with unresolved D. The ends were cut back, 5 bases at V and 6 bases at J, with 13 bases in the middle. Germline CDR1 and CDR2: SGHTA and FQGTGA. The CDR3 runs to 13 residues. CDR3 residues: CASSPSTRAEAFF. The CDR3 DNA reads as TGTGCCAGCAGCCCCTCGACTAGGGCTGAAGCTTTCTTT.

The rearrangement joins TRBV9 to TRBJ1-2; 7 nucleotides agree with TRBD1. The CDR3 has 13 amino acids. CDR1 and CDR2 from the germline V gene are SGDLS and YYNGEE. Trimming cost V 5 bases and J 2 bases; bases outside gene matches: 3. CDR3 region: CASSATGNYGYTF. For the CDR3, the DNA is TGTGCCAGCAGTGCGACAGGGAACTATGGCTACACCTTC.

The V gene is TRBV3-1 (or the pseudogene TRBV3-2), the J gene TRBJ2-3, with 8 bases identical to TRBD1. Germline CDR1 reads LGHDT; CDR2 reads YNNKEL (reference sequence). Germline trimming cut 2 bases from V and 5 bases from J; bases unmatched to any gene: 6. The CDR3 spans 15 residues. CDR3: CASSQTGGRGDTQYF. Here the CDR3 DNA reads TGTGCCAGCAGCCAAACAGGGGGGCGCGGAGATACGCAGTATTTT.

The chain combines TRBV6-4 with TRBJ2-7; 8 bases match TRBD1. CDR1 is MRHNA, CDR2 SNTAGT, per germline. The CDR3 is 14 amino acids. After removal of 5 bases from V and 5 bases from J, the junction contained 8 bases not matched to a gene. The CDR3 coding sequence is TGTGCCAGCAGTAACGTCGACAGGGGCGACGAGCAGTACTTC. Translation gives CASSNVDRGDEQYF.

A remark on this clone: Relative to the germline gene, one junction end is altered; a read error may explain this. The rearrangement joins TRBV11-3 to TRBJ1-4; D is unresolved. The CDR3 covers 13 residues. CDR1 is SGHNT, CDR2 YENEEA, per germline. The CDR3 sequence is CAGSRATNEKLFF. The CDR3 nucleotides read TGTGCCGGCAGCCGGGCAACTAATGAAAAACTGTTTTTT.

The genes are TRBV20-1 and TRBJ2-1, with D tentatively TRBD1 (5 bases). The CDR3 consists of 11 residues. The germline V gene encodes CDR1 DFQATT and CDR2 SNEGSKA (reference sequence). The V end was cut by 5 bases, the J end by 8 bases, with 10 bases between. This chain's CDR3 is CSAPQGYEQFF. CDR3 bases: TGCAGTGCTCCCCAGGGTTATGAGCAGTTCTTC.

The chain recombines TRBV6-5 with TRBJ1-1; a possible D gene is TRBD1 (5 bases). The CDR3 contains 15 residues. V was shortened by 5 bases and J by 0 bases, with 13 bases between the two germline ends. In germline, CDR1 is MNHEY, CDR2 SVGAGI. CDR3 amino acids: CASSRGGGVNTEAFF. The CDR3 coding sequence is TGTGCCAGCAGTAGGGGTGGAGGGGTGAACACTGAAGCTTTCTTT.

This clone has only one observation. The CDR3 sequence is CASSDYRTGGYSYEQYF. CDR3 sequence (DNA): TGCGCCAGCAGTGACTATAGAACTGGCGGGTACTCCTACGAGCAGTACTTC. J is TRBJ2-7 and V is TRBV10-2; tentatively, D is TRBD2 (5 bases). V was trimmed by 3 bases and J by 0 bases, leaving 18 bases between them. CDR3 length equals 17 residues. Germline-derived CDR1 and CDR2 are WSHSY and SAAADI.

The chain has TRBV4-3 and TRBJ2-6; TRBD1 matches at 8 bases. After removal of 3 bases from V and 1 base from J, the junction contained 8 bases not matched to a gene. Germline V gene lookup returns CDR1 LGHNA and CDR2 YSLEER. The CDR3 has 18 residues. CDR3 residues: CASSHQGQGRSGANVLTF. The CDR3 nucleotides are TGCGCCAGCAGCCATCAAGGACAGGGTCGGTCTGGGGCCAACGTCCTGACTTTC.

The rearrangement uses TRBV5-4 and TRBJ1-1; the match to TRBD1 covers 7 bases. This CDR3 is 17 amino acids long. Germline V gene sequence: CDR1 SGHNT, CDR2 YYREEE (reference sequence). V lost 3 bases to trimming and J lost 6 bases; unmatched junction nucleotides: 17. In DNA, the CDR3 is TGTGCCAGCAGCTCCACGCCGGGACAGTCCGTAGTAGCTGAAGCTTTCTTT. It is translated as CASSSTPGQSVVAEAFF.

The gene calls are TRBV6-6 and TRBJ2-2; 9 bases match TRBD1. Germline loops: CDR1 MNHNY, CDR2 SVGAGI (reference sequence). The CDR3 consists of 15 residues. The ends lost 2 bases at V and 5 bases at J; junction bases unmatched: 3. CDR3 in amino acids: CASSYGQGRTGELFF. The CDR3 nucleotides are TGTGCCAGCAGTTACGGACAGGGGAGGACCGGGGAGCTGTTTTTT.

The chain has TRBV30 and TRBJ1-2; D not certain. This CDR3 is 15 amino acids long. Between the trimmed V and J ends, which lost 1 base and 4 bases, there was a span of 16 bases. CDR1 and CDR2 (germline): GTSNPN, SVGIG (reference sequence). The DNA of the CDR3 is TGTGCCTGGAGTGACCGAGGGCGGGCTACCTATGGCTACACCTTC. It encodes CAWSDRGRATYGYTF.

This sequence joins TRBV6-2 or TRBV6-3 and TRBJ1-2; D remains unclear. Trimming pared 0 bases from V and 0 bases from J, leaving 8 bases between. This CDR3 is built from 15 residues. Germline values: CDR1 MNHEY, CDR2 SVGEGT. The CDR3 DNA reads TGTGCCAGCAGTTACTCGGCTAGGCCTAACTATGGCTACACCTTC. Its protein is CASSYSARPNYGYTF.

The gene calls are TRBV1 and TRBJ2-5; the D segment call TRBD1 is taken from the table without a DNA check. TRBV1 is noted as a pseudogene. The CDR3 spans 14 residues. CDR3 DNA: TGCACCAGCAGCCGAACAGGGTTCGAAGAGACCCAGTACTTC. Translating gives CTSSRTGFEETQYF.

The rearrangement joins TRBV28 to TRBJ2-3, with 12 bases lining up with TRBD2. The germline V gene encodes CDR1 MDHEN and CDR2 SYDVKM. The CDR3 totals 16 residues. The V and J ends lost 7 bases and 6 bases, in that order; junction bases with no gene match: 11. CDR3 sequence: CASTVSTSGSTDTQYF. CDR3 DNA: TGTGCCAGCACCGTATCGACTAGCGGGAGTACGGATACGCAGTATTTT.

This chain links TRBV5-1 with TRBJ2-1, with a tentative D call TRBD2 (5 bases). The CDR3 is 15 residues long. Germline assignment: CDR1 SGHRS and CDR2 YFSETQ. V dropped 1 base and J dropped 6 bases, with 14 bases sitting between them. The CDR3 bases are TGCGCCAGCAGCTTGCTTAGCGCCCTGGGCAATGAGCAGTTCTTC. It specifies CASSLLSALGNEQFF.

This chain connects TRBV19 to TRBJ1-5, with D unclear. Trimming left V 1 base short and J 6 bases short, with 7 bases between. The length of the CDR3 is 13 residues. Germline V gene lookup returns CDR1 LNHDA and CDR2 SQIVND (reference sequence). The CDR3 spells CASSIGQIQPQHF. CDR3 DNA sequence: TGTGCCAGTAGTATAGGGCAGATTCAGCCCCAGCATTTT.

CDR3 region: CASSLQGRVDEQFF. The CDR3 coding sequence is TGTGCCAGCAGCTTACAGGGGAGGGTGGATGAGCAGTTCTTC. The chain is built from TRBV11-3 and TRBJ2-1, with D possibly TRBD2 on 7 matching bases. Trimming shortened V by 2 bases and J by 8 bases, and 13 bases separated the two germline ends. The CDR3 is 14 amino acids. Germline V gene lookup returns CDR1 SGHNT and CDR2 YENEEA.

The chain joins TRBV7-9 to TRBJ2-7; D remains ambiguous. CDR1 SEHNR and CDR2 FQNEAQ come from the germline V gene (reference sequence). The germline V and J ends were trimmed by 4 bases and 1 base, with 8 bases remaining between them. CDR3 length: 13 residues. The CDR3 DNA is TGTGCCAGCAGCTCCGCGCCATCCTACGAGCAGTACTTC. This translates into CASSSAPSYEQYF.

The chain has TRBV4-1 and TRBJ2-7; D remains ambiguous. Deletions cut 4 bases from V and 2 bases from J, with 12 bases between. This CDR3 comprises 14 residues. Germline assignment: CDR1 MGHRA and CDR2 YSYEKL. CDR3 coding DNA: TGCGCCAGCAGCCCCTTTTGGGCGCCCTACGAGCAGTACTTC. This translates into CASSPFWAPYEQYF.

The chain combines TRBV6-5 with TRBJ2-7; a weak D match, TRBD1 (6 bases). V lost 6 bases to trimming and J lost 5 bases, with 17 bases between them. The germline V gene has CDR1 MNHEY and CDR2 SVGAGI. The CDR3 is 14 amino acids. The CDR3 DNA reads TGTGCCAGCAGACTCTTTACAGGGACCAACGAGCAGTACTTC. Its translation is CASRLFTGTNEQYF.

V usage is TRBV19 and J usage is TRBJ1-4; 7 bases align to TRBD1. Germline V CDR1 and CDR2: LNHDA, SQIVND (reference sequence). The V segment lost 9 bases and the J segment 8 bases; nucleotides outside the gene matches: 15. CDR3 length: 15 amino acids. The CDR3 loop is CASRTGGANEEKLFF. CDR3 sequence (DNA): TGTGCCAGCCGGACAGGCGGGGCTAATGAGGAAAAACTGTTTTTT.

The chain has TRBV2 and TRBJ2-7, with 8 bases lining up with TRBD2. The CDR3 sequence is 13 residues long. Germline V lookup: CDR1 SNHLY, CDR2 FYNNEI. V gave up 7 bases and J gave up 4 bases; unmatched junction bases: 6. Here the CDR3 reads CASKGLGGYEQYF. The CDR3 DNA follows: TGTGCCAGCAAGGGACTAGGGGGGTACGAGCAGTACTTC.

This chain uses TRBV27 with TRBJ2-7; a possible D gene is TRBD1 (6 bases). V was trimmed by 4 bases and J by 4 bases, leaving 14 bases between them. The CDR3 runs to 14 residues. Germline V lookup: CDR1 MNHEY, CDR2 SMNVEV (reference sequence). CDR3 nucleotides: TGTGCCAGCAGTTACCGGGACACAGGATACGAGCAGTACTTC. Its protein is CASSYRDTGYEQYF.

This rearrangement joins TRBV7-8 to TRBJ1-6; D is unclear. The germline V gene has CDR1 SGHVS and CDR2 FQNEAQ. This CDR3 is 14 amino acids long. The V and J ends lost 5 bases and 5 bases respectively, with 10 bases between them. The CDR3: CASSPRPDNSPLHF. The DNA of the CDR3 is TGTGCCAGCAGCCCCCGCCCGGATAATTCACCCCTCCACTTT.

This rearrangement joins TRBV30 to TRBJ2-5; a possible D gene is TRBD1 (5 bases). Between the trimmed V and J ends, which lost 0 bases and 4 bases, there was a span of 15 bases. The germline CDR1 and CDR2 sequences are GTSNPN and SVGIG (reference sequence). The CDR3 consists of 15 residues. CDR3 protein: CAWSVSRANRETQYF. CDR3 DNA sequence: TGTGCCTGGAGTGTAAGCAGGGCCAACCGAGAGACCCAGTACTTC.